The present T cell receptor beta chain was sequenced within a study of cytomegalovirus exposure and HLA in healthy donors. A multiplex PCR was run with 60 Vbeta primers and 13 Jbeta primers. TCRdb's table, derived via immunoSEQ multiplex PCR, lists solely in-frame clones and lacks some. The repertoire holds 100,000 to 150,000 clones, with 75% as singletons. With 8 bases removed from V and 6 bases from J, the gap between germline ends came to 11 bases. Germline CDR1 SEHNR, CDR2 FQNEAQ (reference sequence). The CDR3 has 11 amino acids. The sample was PBMCs. This chain connects TRBV7-9 to TRBJ2-7; weak D call: TRBD1 (6 bases). This clonotype was obtained from a middle-aged woman in good health and CMV-seropositive. The CDR3 region has the DNA TGTGCCAGCGCCGGCAGGGGCGAGCAGTACTTC. Translated: CASAGRGEQYF.